One TCR beta chain is described in this entry. The entry originates in a study of blood T cell repertoires in COVID-19. This table comes from immunoSEQ multiplex PCR, and its TCRdb copy is limited to in-frame clones, with some not included. Altogether 200,000 to 250,000 clones are present, around four fifths being singletons, with the ten largest covering 4.8%. Trimming pared 1 base from V and 3 bases from J, leaving 10 bases between. The germline CDR1 and CDR2 sequences are SGHRS and YFSETQ. This CDR3 comprises 15 residues. The clonotype originates from a woman aged 45-65 years who had been exposed to COVID-19. The gene calls are TRBV5-1 and TRBJ2-2; a weak D match, TRBD2 (5 bases). Sequenced input: PBMCs or T cells enriched from blood (not recorded which). This CDR3 is CASSLSGWDTGELFF. DNA for the CDR3: TGCGCCAGCAGCTTGTCGGGGTGGGACACCGGGGAGCTGTTTTTT.